These 30 T cell receptor beta chains share one sample of origin, sequenced in a study of immune evolution from preneoplasia to lung adenocarcinoma. Profiled with immunoSEQ multiplex PCR; TCRdb holds only in-frame clones, not every one. The repertoire includes about 21,000 clones, about 79% of them detected once, and approximately 5.6% sits in the top ten. The sample consisted of FFPE invasive lung adenocarcinoma tissue. These receptors all stem from a person between 60 and 70 years old with lung adenocarcinoma.

The chain uses TRBV28 and TRBJ1-2; 8 positions agree with TRBD1. The CDR3 has 12 amino acids. Germline CDR1 reads MDHEN; CDR2 reads SYDVKM. V was pared by 9 bases and J by 7 bases, with 7 bases of the junction left unmatched. The CDR3 protein is CASDGQGGGYTF. As DNA, the CDR3 is TGTGCCAGTGATGGACAGGGAGGTGGCTACACCTTC.

The chain couples TRBV7-9 to TRBJ1-2; TRBD1 is a possible D gene (6 bases). The CDR3 contains 15 residues. V lost 5 bases to trimming and J lost 5 bases, with 18 bases between them. The germline CDR1 and CDR2 sequences are SEHNR and FQNEAQ (reference sequence). The CDR3 region is CASSQERGGGYGYTF. CDR3 DNA sequence: TGTGCCAGCAGCCAAGAACGGGGAGGGGGATATGGCTACACCTTC.

This sequence joins TRBV9 and TRBJ1-2, with TRBD1 as a possible D gene (5 bases). CDR3 size: 15 residues. Trimming left V 4 bases short and J 8 bases short, with 21 bases between. Germline CDR1 is SGDLS and CDR2 is YYNGEE. The chain's CDR3 is CASSPRGVPGNGYTF. CDR3 bases: TGTGCCAGCAGCCCAAGAGGGGTGCCAGGGAACGGCTACACCTTC.

The genes are TRBV7-2 and TRBJ1-2; D not certain. Germline V gives CDR1 SGHTA, CDR2 FQGNSA. The germline V and J ends were trimmed by 3 bases and 2 bases, with 10 bases remaining between them. CDR3 length: 14 residues. CDR3 sequence reads: CASSFNAGNYGYTF. In DNA, the CDR3 is TGTGCCAGCAGCTTTAACGCGGGGAACTATGGCTACACCTTC.

This clone was seen only a few times. This CDR3 reads CASSEAGDGPYEQYF. The DNA of the CDR3 is TGTGCCAGCAGTGAGGCGGGGGACGGTCCCTACGAGCAGTACTTC. The chain recombines TRBV6-1 with TRBJ2-7; 7 nucleotides agree with TRBD2. The V segment lost 3 bases and the J segment 2 bases; nucleotides outside the gene matches: 7. Germline V gives CDR1 MNHNS, CDR2 SASEGT. The CDR3 has 15 residues.

The chain joins TRBV27 to TRBJ1-2, with a weak D call TRBD1 (5 bases). The CDR3 sequence is 13 residues long. V lost 2 bases to trimming and J lost 3 bases, with 7 bases between them. Per the germline V gene, CDR1 is MNHEY and CDR2 is SMNVEV (reference sequence). The CDR3 here is CASSLQGYYGYTF. The CDR3, as DNA: TGTGCCAGCAGTTTACAGGGTTACTATGGCTACACCTTC.

This clone was seen a handful of times. V gene TRBV28 combines with J gene TRBJ1-2; D is unclear. The CDR3 sequence is 13 residues long. Germline CDR1 MDHEN, CDR2 SYDVKM. V lost 6 bases and J 0 bases, leaving 8 bases between the germline ends. DNA of the CDR3: TGTGCCAGCAGCTTAACATCTAACTATGGCTACACCTTC. It is translated as CASSLTSNYGYTF.

This chain uses TRBV10-3 with TRBJ2-5, with D perhaps matching TRBD2 (5 bases). The DNA end is a closer match to TRBJ2-7, so the J assignment may be wrong. CDR1 is ENHRY and CDR2 is SYGVKD in the germline V gene. The CDR3 loop spans 12 amino acids. In DNA, the CDR3 is TGTGCCTCGGGTCCTAGCAGCTACGAGCAGTACTTC. This sequence encodes CASGPSSYEQYF.

The V and J genes are TRBV29-1 and TRBJ1-1; no reliable D call. V shed 1 base and J shed 12 bases, with 6 bases lying between them. This CDR3 contains 9 residues. From germline, CDR1 is SQVTM and CDR2 ANQGSEA. In DNA form, the CDR3 reads TGCAGCGTTGAAGGGAGGTCTTTCTTT. Protein sequence: CSVEGRSFF.

The CDR3 DNA reads as TGTGCCAGCAGCGCGGGACAGTACTATGGCTACACCTTC. This codes for CASSAGQYYGYTF. This chain links TRBV11-2 with TRBJ1-2; TRBD1 aligns across 7 bases. Germline V CDR1 and CDR2: SGHAT, FQNNGV. The CDR3 runs 13 residues. J gave up 3 bases and V 5 bases, and 3 bases lay outside the gene matches. The full variable domain, completed using reference TRBV11-2 and TRBJ1-2, is EAGVAQSPRYKIIEKRQSVAFWCNPISGHATLYWYQQILGQGPKLLIQFQNNGVVDDSQLPKDRFSAERLKGVDSTLKIQPAKLEDSAVYLCASSAGQYYGYTFGSGTRLTVV.

This chain uses TRBV21-1 with TRBJ2-7; whether TRBD1, the table's D call, matches the DNA was not checked. TRBV21-1 is described as a pseudogene. The CDR3 sequence is 12 residues long. For the CDR3, the DNA is TGTGCCAGCAGCAAAGACACCTACGAGCAGTACTTC. As protein: CASSKDTYEQYF.

The chain combines TRBV29-1 with TRBJ1-1; a weak D match, TRBD1 (6 bases). This CDR3 contains 15 residues. CDR1 and CDR2 from the germline V gene are SQVTM and ANQGSEA. Trimming removed 2 bases from V and 0 bases from J, with 13 bases in between. The DNA for the CDR3 is TGCAGCGTTGAACCCAATAGGGGGGTGAACACTGAAGCTTTCTTT. Translating it yields CSVEPNRGVNTEAFF.

The CDR3 sequence is CASSFGQGREKLFF. The CDR3 nucleotides are TGTGCCAGCAGCTTCGGACAGGGGAGGGAAAAACTGTTTTTT. V gene TRBV11-3 combines with J gene TRBJ1-4, with 9 bases that match TRBD1. CDR1 SGHNT and CDR2 YENEEA come from the germline V gene. With V trimmed by 3 bases and J by 8 bases, 4 bases remained unmatched. The CDR3 contains 14 residues. Looking up the rest from reference TRBV11-3 and TRBJ1-4 gives the full variable domain: EAGVVQSPRYKIIEKKQPVAFWCNPISGHNTLYWYLQNLGQGPELLIRYENEEAVDDSQLPKDRFSAERLKGVDSTLKIQPAELGDSAVYLCASSFGQGREKLFFGSGTQLSVL.

The genes are TRBV30 and TRBJ1-2, with 8 bases lining up with TRBD1. V gave up 4 bases and J gave up 2 bases; unmatched junction bases: 6. Germline-derived CDR1 and CDR2 are GTSNPN and SVGIG (reference sequence). CDR3 length: 14 amino acids. For the CDR3, the DNA is TGTGCCTGGACCCTCGGGACAGGCAACTATGGCTACACCTTC. Protein sequence: CAWTLGTGNYGYTF.

This clone was observed a single time. The gene calls are TRBV7-2 and TRBJ2-7, with TRBD1 matching 8 bases. The CDR3 is made up of 15 amino acids. Germline V lookup: CDR1 SGHTA, CDR2 FQGNSA. The ends lost 2 bases at V and 1 base at J; junction bases unmatched: 4. CDR3 DNA: TGTGCCAGCAGCTTATACCGACAGGGGTCCTACGAGCAGTACTTC. Protein: CASSLYRQGSYEQYF.

This rearrangement joins TRBV11-2 to TRBJ2-1, with TRBD2 as a possible D gene (5 bases). Trimming removed 3 bases from V and 8 bases from J, with 17 bases in between. This CDR3 is built from 15 residues. Germline-derived CDR1 and CDR2 are SGHAT and FQNNGV. CDR3 in DNA: TGTGCCAGCAGCTTTGAGATTGGAGGTGTCGATGAGCAGTTCTTC. Encoded protein: CASSFEIGGVDEQFF.

This chain uses TRBV29-1 with TRBJ2-3; D not certain. The CDR3 totals 14 residues. V was cut by 6 bases and J by 0 bases, with 13 bases left in between. Germline CDR1 reads SQVTM; CDR2 reads ANQGSEA. CDR3 residues: CSVRREFSTDTQYF. As DNA, the CDR3 is TGCAGCGTGCGTAGGGAATTTAGCACAGATACGCAGTATTTT.

The chain combines TRBV30 with TRBJ2-7; TRBD2 aligns across 10 bases. The length of the CDR3 is 11 residues. The V segment lost 8 bases and the J segment 5 bases; nucleotides outside the gene matches: 3. Germline CDR1 GTSNPN, CDR2 SVGIG (reference sequence). In nucleotides, the CDR3 is TGTGCCAGCGGGAGGGCCCACGAGCAGTACTTC. Translation: CASGRAHEQYF.

This rearrangement joins TRBV7-9 to TRBJ1-4, with 11 bases lining up with TRBD1. The ends lost 6 bases at V and 0 bases at J; junction bases unmatched: 9. CDR1 is SEHNR and CDR2 is FQNEAQ in the germline V gene (reference sequence). The CDR3 consists of 18 residues. The CDR3 sequence is CASSPGQGAIPTNEKLFF. In DNA form, the CDR3 reads TGTGCCAGCAGTCCAGGACAGGGGGCAATACCAACTAATGAAAAACTGTTTTTT.

In its sample, this clone was seen a few times. V and J are TRBV18 and TRBJ2-3; D remains unclear. The germline gives CDR1 KGHSH, CDR2 LQKENI. The ends were cut back, 1 base at V and 2 bases at J, with 4 bases in the middle. There are 13 residues in the CDR3. The CDR3 DNA is TGTGCCAGCTCACCACGGGACACAGATACGCAGTATTTT. It specifies CASSPRDTDTQYF.

V and J are TRBV9 and TRBJ1-3; D gene unclear. The CDR3 has 12 residues. Germline V gene sequence: CDR1 SGDLS, CDR2 YYNGEE. Between the trimmed V and J ends, which lost 0 bases and 3 bases, there was a span of 1 base. The CDR3 loop is CASSVGGNTIYF. CDR3 nucleotides: TGTGCCAGCAGCGTAGGTGGAAACACCATATATTTT. The full variable domain, in which reference TRBV9 and TRBJ1-3 provide the parts outside the CDR3, is DSGVTQTPKHLITATGQRVTLRCSPRSGDLSVYWYQQSLDQGLQFLIQYYNGEERAKGNILERFSAQQFPDLHSELNLSSLELGDSALYFCASSVGGNTIYFGEGSWLTVV.

The chain employs TRBV11-2 and TRBJ2-7; D gene ambiguous. The germline gives CDR1 SGHAT, CDR2 FQNNGV. Trimming took off 2 bases at V and 0 bases at J, with 11 bases between the two ends. This CDR3 contains 15 residues. This CDR3 reads CASSLSPVSSYEQYF. As DNA, the CDR3 is TGTGCCAGCAGCTTAAGTCCGGTGAGCTCCTACGAGCAGTACTTC.

This clone was detected only once. This chain connects TRBV7-9 to TRBJ2-5; 11 nucleotides match TRBD2. V dropped 1 base and J dropped 5; count of bases not matched to a gene: 6. The CDR3 has 16 residues. Germline V lookup: CDR1 SEHNR, CDR2 FQNEAQ (reference sequence). The CDR3, as DNA: TGTGCCAGCAGCTTAGTGGTAGCGGGAGGGCTTGAGACCCAGTACTTC. It yields the protein CASSLVVAGGLETQYF.

V and J are TRBV6-6 and TRBJ1-4; possible D gene TRBD1, 5 bases. The CDR3 runs 13 residues. From germline, CDR1 is MNHNY and CDR2 SVGAGI (reference sequence). Deletions cut 6 bases from V and 5 bases from J, with 10 bases between. The CDR3 coding sequence is TGTGCCAGCAGGCGGGGGTCGAATGAAAAACTGTTTTTT. Its translation: CASRRGSNEKLFF.

This clone was seen a few times. This rearrangement joins TRBV11-1 to TRBJ2-2, with D unresolved. This CDR3 contains 13 residues. Germline V gene lookup returns CDR1 SGHAT and CDR2 FQDESV (reference sequence). Trimming took 1 base from V and 7 from J, leaving 7 bases between them. The CDR3: CASSLEPFGELFF. In DNA form, the CDR3 reads TGTGCCAGCAGCTTAGAACCATTCGGGGAGCTGTTTTTT.

This clone was counted between two and nine times. This rearrangement joins TRBV2 to TRBJ1-4; D remains unclear. This CDR3 contains 13 residues. Germline assignment: CDR1 SNHLY and CDR2 FYNNEI. Trimming shortened V by 4 bases and J by 5 bases, and 8 bases separated the two germline ends. The CDR3 here is CASSADSNEKLFF. The CDR3 region has the DNA TGTGCCAGCAGTGCGGATTCAAATGAAAAACTGTTTTTT.

This clone was counted between two and nine times. The gene calls are TRBV5-4 and TRBJ2-7, with 8 bases lining up with TRBD1. CDR3 length: 14 amino acids. Germline V gene data show CDR1 as SGHNT and CDR2 as YYREEE (reference sequence). V lost 6 bases to trimming and J lost 6 bases; unmatched junction nucleotides: 11. The DNA of the CDR3 is TGTGCCAGCACCCAGGACAGGGTCCATCCCGAGCAGTACTTC. The encoded protein is CASTQDRVHPEQYF. The variable domain in full, with the rest retrieved from reference TRBV5-4 and TRBJ2-7, is ETGVTQSPTHLIKTRGQQVTLRCSSQSGHNTVSWYQQALGQGPQFIFQYYREEENGRGNFPPRFSGLQFPNYSSELNVNALELDDSALYLCASTQDRVHPEQYFGPGTRLTVT.

The rearrangement links TRBV9 to TRBJ2-2, with D uncertain. Trimming removed 3 bases at V and 5 bases at J, with 5 bases between. CDR1 is SGDLS, CDR2 YYNGEE, per germline. The CDR3 consists of 12 residues. Here the CDR3 DNA reads TGTGCCAGCAGCGAGAGTACCGGGGAGCTGTTTTTT. Translating gives CASSESTGELFF.

The chain carries TRBV5-1 and TRBJ2-6; 7 bases map to TRBD1. The V segment lost 3 bases and the J segment 2 bases; nucleotides outside the gene matches: 5. This CDR3 is built from 16 residues. Per germline, CDR1 SGHRS and CDR2 YFSETQ. The CDR3 here is CASSWGTVTGANVLTF. CDR3 sequence (DNA): TGCGCCAGCAGCTGGGGGACAGTTACTGGGGCCAACGTCCTGACTTTC.

There are a few counts of this clone. The DNA for the CDR3 is TGTGCCAGCAGCATTGACAGACAAGAGACCCAGTACTTC. Translating it yields CASSIDRQETQYF. The chain combines TRBV11-3 with TRBJ2-5, with D possibly TRBD1 on 5 matching bases. V was cut by 5 bases and J by 2 bases, with 9 bases left in between. CDR1 and CDR2 (germline): SGHNT, YENEEA. The CDR3 consists of 13 residues.